This entry describes one T cell receptor (beta chain). This entry belongs to a study of regulatory T cells in long-lasting Graves disease. TCR beta libraries were built with iRepertoire HTBI primers and Arm-PCR of CDR3 regions. MiXCR, applied by TCRdb to the multiplex PCR reads, yields one record per CDR3 protein. The sample has roughly 320,000 distinct CDR3 sequences, 16% seen once; the top ten hold 25% to 30%. This CDR3 has 13 amino acids. The germline V gene has CDR1 LGHDT and CDR2 YNNKEL (reference sequence). Trimming left V 4 bases short and J 6 bases short, with 13 bases between. Time point of the sample: newly diagnosed GD, antithyroid drugs for less than 3 months. The authors made the TCR library using RNA they extracted from PBMCs. These data are also associated with another study on T cells in Graves' hyperthyroidism and ophthalmopathy.

The rearrangement links TRBV3-1 to TRBJ2-7; D is ambiguous. Source: peripheral blood mononuclear cells (PBMCs), taken at new diagnosis, from a patient treated with antithyroid drugs. This receptor was obtained from a man aged 40-50 years with Graves disease. CDR3 nucleotide sequence: TGTGCCAGCAGCCTAGCAGGACGCGGCGAGCAGTACTTC. It is translated as CASSLAGRGEQYF.